The clone carrying this T cell receptor beta chain was counted at least ten times. Its antigen is not known. This sample is part of a study of metastatic and nonmetastatic thyroid tumors. Study-level background: Repertoires from malignant and benign thyroid patients were compared across blood and tumor or nodule tissue. Overall study results and limits: In blood and tumor, TCR beta diversity was reportedly significantly higher in malignant thyroid tumors than in benign nodules.

Authors' methods: The study took CDR3 differences across clinicopathological groups and made a distant-metastasis classifier for papillary thyroid cancer from them. From the PCR reads, TCRdb re-called clones with MiXCR. V and J calls and clone size were set by TCRdb, not the authors. Among tens of thousands of clones listed, 28% were seen once. Germline-derived CDR1 and CDR2 are ENHRY and SYGVKD. The germline V and J ends were trimmed by 2 bases and 7 bases, with 12 bases remaining between them. This CDR3 has 14 amino acids. Every patient was untreated before thyroid surgery. The sample consisted of blood. This TCR came from a male donor with papillary thyroid cancer or a benign thyroid nodule (not recorded which). Some clones in this sample may be carry-over from other donors' samples. This rearrangement joins TRBV10-3 to TRBJ2-1; D remains ambiguous. As DNA, the CDR3 is TGTGCCATCAGTGAGGCTAGGATACTAAATGAGCAGTTCTTC. As protein: CAISEARILNEQFF.